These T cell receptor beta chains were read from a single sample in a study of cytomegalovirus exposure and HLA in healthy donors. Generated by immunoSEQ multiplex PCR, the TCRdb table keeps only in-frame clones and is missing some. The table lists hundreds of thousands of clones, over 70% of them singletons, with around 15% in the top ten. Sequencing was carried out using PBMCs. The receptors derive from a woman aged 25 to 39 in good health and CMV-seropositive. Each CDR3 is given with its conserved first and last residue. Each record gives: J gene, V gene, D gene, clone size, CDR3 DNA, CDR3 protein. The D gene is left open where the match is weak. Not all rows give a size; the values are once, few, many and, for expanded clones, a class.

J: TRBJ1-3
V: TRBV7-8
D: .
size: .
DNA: TGTGCCAGCACCCTGGACATGGGATTGAGAGGAAACACCATATATTTT
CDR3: CASTLDMGLRGNTIYF

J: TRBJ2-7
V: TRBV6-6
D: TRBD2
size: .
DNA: TGTGCCAGCAGCCAACCGGGAGGCACAGCCTACGAGCAGTACTTC
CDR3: CASSQPGGTAYEQYF

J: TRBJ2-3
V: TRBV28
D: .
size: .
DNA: TGTGCCAGCAGTGAGGACCGTAGCACAGATACGCAGTATTTT
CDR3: CASSEDRSTDTQYF

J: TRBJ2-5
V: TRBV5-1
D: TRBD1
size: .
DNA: TGCGCCAGCAGCCTCCATCGGACAGGGCAAGAGACCCAGTACTTC
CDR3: CASSLHRTGQETQYF

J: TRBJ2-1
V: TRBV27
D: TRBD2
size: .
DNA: TGTGCCAGCAGCGCGATAGCGGGAGGGGGGAATGAGCAGTTCTTC
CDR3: CASSAIAGGGNEQFF

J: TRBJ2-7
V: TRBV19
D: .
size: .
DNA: TGTGCCAGTAGTATAGATCCCCAAAGGCAGTACTTC
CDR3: CASSIDPQRQYF

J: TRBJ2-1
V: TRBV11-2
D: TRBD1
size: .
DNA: TGTGCCAGCAGCTTAGATCAGGGGGCGGTGCAGTTCTTC
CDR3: CASSLDQGAVQFF

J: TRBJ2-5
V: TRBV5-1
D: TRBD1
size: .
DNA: TGCGCCAGCAGAACCGGGACAGGGGGCGCGGAGACCCAGTACTTC
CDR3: CASRTGTGGAETQYF

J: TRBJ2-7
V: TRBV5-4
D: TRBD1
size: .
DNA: TGTGCCGTACAGGGGGCAAGTTCCGAGCAGTACTTC
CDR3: CAVQGASSEQYF

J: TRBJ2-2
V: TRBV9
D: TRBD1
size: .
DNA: TGTGCCAGCAGCCCCAGGGGGCAGGGCGGGGAGCTGTTTTTT
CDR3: CASSPRGQGGELFF

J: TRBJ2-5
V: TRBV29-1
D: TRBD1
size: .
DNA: TGCAGCGTTCCGGACAGGGAAGAGACCCAGTACTTC
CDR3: CSVPDREETQYF

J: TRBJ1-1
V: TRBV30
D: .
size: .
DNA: TGTGCCTGGAATGGTAACACTGAAGCTTTCTTT
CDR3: CAWNGNTEAFF

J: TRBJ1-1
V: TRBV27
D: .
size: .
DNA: TGTGCCAGCAGTTTATCGACTGCGAACACTGAAGCTTTCTTT
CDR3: CASSLSTANTEAFF

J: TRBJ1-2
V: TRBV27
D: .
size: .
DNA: TGTGCCAGCAGTTTGGGAGTCGGGGGGAACTATGGCTACACCTTC
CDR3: CASSLGVGGNYGYTF

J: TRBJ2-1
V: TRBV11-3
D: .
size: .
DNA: TGTGCCAGCAGCTCCCGGGACCAGATCAATGAGCAGTTCTTC
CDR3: CASSSRDQINEQFF

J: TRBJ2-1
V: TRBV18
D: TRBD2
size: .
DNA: TGTGCCAGCTCGGCGGGACTAGCGGGAGGCGTCTACAATGAGCAGTTCTTC
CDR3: CASSAGLAGGVYNEQFF

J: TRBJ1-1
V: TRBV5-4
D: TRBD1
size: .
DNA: TGTGCCAGCAGCTTAGGACAGGGTTTGACTGAAGCTTTCTTT
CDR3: CASSLGQGLTEAFF

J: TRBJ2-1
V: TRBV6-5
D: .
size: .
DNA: TGTGCCAGCAGTTACTACTTTCCGGTCTCCAATGAGCAGTTCTTC
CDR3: CASSYYFPVSNEQFF

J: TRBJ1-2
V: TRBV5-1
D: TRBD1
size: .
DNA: TGCGCCAGCAGCGTCCGGGACAGCTATGGCTACACCTTC
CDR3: CASSVRDSYGYTF

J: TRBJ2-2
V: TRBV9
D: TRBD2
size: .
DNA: TGTGCCAGCAGCCGGCGGGGGGGCTGGAACACCGGGGAGCTGTTTTTT
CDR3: CASSRRGGWNTGELFF

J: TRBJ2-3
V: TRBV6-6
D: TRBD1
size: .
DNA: TGTGCCAGCAGTTCCCCGGACAGGGGAGGGGATACGCAGTATTTT
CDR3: CASSSPDRGGDTQYF

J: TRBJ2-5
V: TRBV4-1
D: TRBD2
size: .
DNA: TGCGCCAGCAGCCAAGATGGTGTAGGGGCCAGCGGGAGGGCCCGAGAGACCCAGTACTTC
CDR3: CASSQDGVGASGRARETQYF

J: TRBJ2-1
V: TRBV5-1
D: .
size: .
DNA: TGCGCCAGCAGCCTAACTAGTGGGTTAGGTGAGCAGTTCTTC
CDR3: CASSLTSGLGEQFF

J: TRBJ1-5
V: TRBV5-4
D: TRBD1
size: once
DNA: TGTGCCAGCAGCTTGGGGGCAGGGGGCGCAGATAGCAATCAGCCCCAGCATTTT
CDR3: CASSLGAGGADSNQPQHF

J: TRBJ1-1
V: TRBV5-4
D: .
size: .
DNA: TGTGCCAGCAGCTCTGGACGAGGGGTCACTGAAGCTTTCTTT
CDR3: CASSSGRGVTEAFF

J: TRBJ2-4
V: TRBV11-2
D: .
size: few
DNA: TGTGCCAGCAGCCCTAGGGGACTGGAGCTAATGTACTTC
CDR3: CASSPRGLELMYF

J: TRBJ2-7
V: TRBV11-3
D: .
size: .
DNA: TGTGCCAGCAGCTCGTCTTACTACGAGCAGTACTTC
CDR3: CASSSSYYEQYF

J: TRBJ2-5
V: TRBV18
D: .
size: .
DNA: TGTGCCAGCTCACGGACAGACACTCGAGAGACCCAGTACTTC
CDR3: CASSRTDTRETQYF

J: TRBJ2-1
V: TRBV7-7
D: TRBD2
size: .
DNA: TGTGCTAGCAGCGCCCAGCCCTCTAGCGGGAGGTCCTACAATGAGCAGTTCTTC
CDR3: CASSAQPSSGRSYNEQFF

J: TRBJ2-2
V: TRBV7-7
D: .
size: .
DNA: TGTGCTAGCAGCTTATCTTGGGGGAGCACCGGGGAGCTGTTTTTT
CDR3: CASSLSWGSTGELFF

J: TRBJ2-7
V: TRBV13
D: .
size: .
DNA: TGTGCCAGCAGCCTACCCCCTCACGCCTACGAGCAGTACTTC
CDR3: CASSLPPHAYEQYF

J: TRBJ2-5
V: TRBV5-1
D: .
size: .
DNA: TGCGCCAGCAGCCCCGGAAGGGGCTGGGAAGAGACCCAGTACTTC
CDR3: CASSPGRGWEETQYF

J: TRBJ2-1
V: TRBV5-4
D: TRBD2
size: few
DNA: TGTGCCAGCAGCCCAAACGTAGCGGGGATTAATGAGCAGTTCTTC
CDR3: CASSPNVAGINEQFF

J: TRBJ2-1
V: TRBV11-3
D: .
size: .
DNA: TGTGCCAGCAGCAAACTCGTTAACAATGAGCAGTTCTTC
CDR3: CASSKLVNNEQFF

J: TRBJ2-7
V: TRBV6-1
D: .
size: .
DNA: TGTGCCAGCAGATACGGACTTTACGAGCAGTACTTC
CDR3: CASRYGLYEQYF

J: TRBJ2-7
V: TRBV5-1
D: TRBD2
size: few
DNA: TGCGCCAGCAGCTACGGACGACTAGCGAACTCCTACGAGCAGTACTTC
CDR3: CASSYGRLANSYEQYF

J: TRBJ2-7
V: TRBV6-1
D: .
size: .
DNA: TGTGCCAGCCGCAGACTGCCGCTCCTCAACGAGCAGTACTTC
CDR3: CASRRLPLLNEQYF

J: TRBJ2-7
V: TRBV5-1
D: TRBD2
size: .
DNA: TGCGCCAGCAGCTCAAAACTAGCGGGAGAGAGGAGGGAGCAGTACTTC
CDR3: CASSSKLAGERREQYF

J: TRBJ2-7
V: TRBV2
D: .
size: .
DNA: TGTGCCAGCAGATTGGGCGAGCAGTACTTC
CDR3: CASRLGEQYF

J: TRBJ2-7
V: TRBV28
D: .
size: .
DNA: TGTGCCAGCAGTTTAGGTGGGCCAGTAAACGAGCAGTACTTC
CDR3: CASSLGGPVNEQYF